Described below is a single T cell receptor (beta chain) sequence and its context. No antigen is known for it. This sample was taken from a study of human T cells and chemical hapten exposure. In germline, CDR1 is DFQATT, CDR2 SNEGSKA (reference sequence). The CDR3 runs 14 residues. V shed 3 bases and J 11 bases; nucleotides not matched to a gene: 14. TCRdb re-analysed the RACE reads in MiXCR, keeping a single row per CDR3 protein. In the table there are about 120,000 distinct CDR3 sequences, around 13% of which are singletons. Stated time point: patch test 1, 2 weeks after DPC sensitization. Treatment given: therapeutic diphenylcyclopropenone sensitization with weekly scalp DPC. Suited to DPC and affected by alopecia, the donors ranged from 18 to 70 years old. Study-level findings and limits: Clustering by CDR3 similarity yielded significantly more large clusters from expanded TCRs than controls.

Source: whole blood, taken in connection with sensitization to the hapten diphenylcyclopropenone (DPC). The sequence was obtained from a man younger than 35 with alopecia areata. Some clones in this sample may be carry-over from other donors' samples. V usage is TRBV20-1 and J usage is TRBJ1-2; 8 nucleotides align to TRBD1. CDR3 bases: TGCAGTGCTAGGGACACCACCCGGACAGGGCTTTACACCTTC. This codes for CSARDTTRTGLYTF.